This TCR beta chain was sequenced during a study of low-dose radiotherapy and immunotherapy resistance in tumors. The wider study: Patients received cyclophosphamide 200 mg/m2 intravenously every two weeks, the day before radiation-immunotherapy.

The time point denotes: before trial treatment. The therapy administered to donors comprised nivolumab, ipilimumab, aspirin, low-dose cyclophosphamide and low-dose radiotherapy. Both TCRalpha and TCRbeta chains were reverse transcribed with V-gene-specific primers. The authors amplified TCRs for 20 PCR cycles with a constant-region primer and a V-primer adapter. The isolated mRNA underwent amplification through in vitro transcription. Each CDR3 protein gets one entry after TCRdb re-called the reads with MiXCR. In the table there are 75,000 to 95,000 distinct CDR3 sequences, just under 9.5% of which are singletons. CDR1 LGHDT and CDR2 YNNKEL come from the germline V gene (reference sequence). The ends were cut back, 3 bases at V and 7 bases at J, with 16 bases in the middle. The CDR3 spans 15 residues.

J is TRBJ1-5 and V is TRBV3-1; maybe TRBD1 (5 bases). Sequenced here: PBMCs, sampled before treatment. This clonotype was sampled from a male donor with prostate cancer. CDR3 nucleotides: TGTGCCAGCAGCCAGAACCCAGGGTCAGAGCAGCCCCAGCATTTT. Its protein is CASSQNPGSEQPQHF.